A single TCR beta chain is shown here with its context. This clone showed up just once. Its antigen has not been determined. Base-call qualities are not available, and no considerably larger clone is one nucleotide away. Sequences MDHEN (CDR1) and SYDVKM (CDR2) are obtained from the germline V gene. The CDR3 goes from the cysteine to the phenylalanine over 15 residues. The retained sequence is limited to the CDR3, 45 bases, with the frame set at the first base. Compared with germline, V lacks 1 base and J lacks 10 bases; bases without a gene match: 6. The data stem from a study of OX40 agonist ivuxolimab in advanced cancers. Notes on the research overall: Ivuxolimab, which targeted the costimulatory receptor OX40 (CD134), was an agonistic, fully human IgG2 monoclonal antibody. The paper describes the monotherapy dose-escalation part (N = 52 patients) of the phase I trial of ivuxolimab. Among the approximately 54 dose-escalation patients, about 20 had hepatocellular carcinoma, 15 or so melanoma, 9 renal cell carcinoma and 9 head and neck cancer. Patients were allowed to have had prior anti-PD-1, anti-PD-L1 or anti-CTLA-4 therapy, and 40% to 45% of the dose-escalation patients had previously received checkpoint inhibitors. Intravenous ivuxolimab was administered to patients every 2 weeks at six dose levels: 0.01, 0.1, 0.3, 1.5, 3 and 10 mg/kg. Peripheral TCRbeta sequencing aimed to test whether ivuxolimab altered TCR sequence diversity and caused clonal T-cell expansion. Partial responses were achieved by three dose-escalation patients, of whom one had hepatocellular carcinoma and two had cutaneous melanoma. A male proportion of 82.7% and a mean age of around 60 years, ranging from about 23 to 90, were recorded for the dose-escalation cohort. Results the study describes overall, beyond this receptor: Low levels of normalized T-cell clonal expansion were also seen in some patients who did not respond. Clonal expansion of both CD4+ and CD8+ blood T cells was observed from baseline to week 6 at doses 0.1 to 3.0 mg/kg. After ivuxolimab, CD8+ T cells had more expanded clones than CD4+ T cells on average. The antigen specificity of the peripheral T cells that underwent clonal expansion was not determined. In partial responders in the 0.1-3.0 mg/kg groups, normalized peripheral clonal expansion was found to be among the lowest, especially among CD8+ T cells.

For sequencing of the TCRbeta CDR3 region, genomic DNA was extracted from the sorted cells. TCRbeta CDR3 regions were sequenced using the immunoSEQ Assay. The table comes from immuneACCESS by way of TCRdb, which keeps in-frame sequences with V and J called. Part of the clones is missing from these tables; in studies checked, under half for an unresolved V gene and the rest for unknown reasons. In this sample the table shows around 57,000 clones, around 93% of which occur a single time. Roughly 25% of the sample rests with the top ten. The trial excluded patients who had a history of autoimmune disease or who were on systemic immunosuppression. In every dose cohort, peripheral blood was drawn for TCR sequencing at baseline, cycle 4 day 1, and cycle 7 day 1. Samples were obtained from an open-label, multicenter, first-in-human phase I dose-escalation trial of ivuxolimab. Adults with locally advanced or metastatic melanoma, renal cell carcinoma, hepatocellular carcinoma or head and neck squamous cell carcinoma were enrolled in the trial. Before TCR sequencing, CD4+ and CD8+ T cells were separately sorted from peripheral blood.

The origin of this receptor is an adult with an advanced solid tumor such as melanoma, head and neck, liver or kidney cancer. The sequence joins TRBV28 to TRBJ2-1, with 11 central nucleotides matching TRBD2. Sequences were derived from CD4+ or CD8+ T cells sorted from blood, sampled in a trial of the OX40 agonist ivuxolimab. The DNA sequence is TGTGCCAGCAGTTTATTAGCGGGAGGGCCTGACGAGCAGTTCTTC. It codes for CASSLLAGGPDEQFF.